Following are 27 T cell receptor beta chains from one sample sequenced in a study of blood T cell repertoires in COVID-19. The protocol was immunoSEQ multiplex PCR, while the TCRdb copy is restricted to in-frame clones and leaves out a portion. The sample lists tens of thousands of clones; around 88% were seen once. The sample comprised peripheral blood. All receptors derive from a human donor with active COVID-19. The donor label of this sample is uncertain.

V gene TRBV5-1 combines with J gene TRBJ2-5; no clear D. V shed 1 base and J shed 5 bases, with 9 bases lying between them. The V gene's germline CDR1 is SGHRS and CDR2 YFSETQ. The CDR3 sequence is 13 residues long. Here the CDR3 reads CASSLRGVETQYF. CDR3 coding DNA: TGCGCCAGCAGCTTGCGAGGAGTCGAGACCCAGTACTTC.

The V and J genes are TRBV2 and TRBJ1-1, with D unresolved. V dropped 8 bases and J dropped 1 base, with 11 bases sitting between them. The CDR3 has 13 amino acids. The germline V gene has CDR1 SNHLY and CDR2 FYNNEI. The CDR3 loop is CASSLGRNTEAFF. CDR3 coding DNA: TGTGCCAGCTCATTAGGGAGGAACACTGAAGCTTTCTTT.

The V gene is TRBV27, the J gene TRBJ2-3, with 9 bases lining up with TRBD2. Trimming removed 2 bases from V and 0 bases from J; junction bases left unmatched: 6. The CDR3 sequence is 17 residues long. Per the germline V gene, CDR1 is MNHEY and CDR2 is SMNVEV (reference sequence). The CDR3 sequence is CASSLIGAGGSTDTQYF. CDR3 bases: TGTGCCAGCAGTTTAATAGGAGCGGGAGGTAGCACAGATACGCAGTATTTT.

The CDR3 sequence: CASSKLKTSGRLKQFYEQYF. The CDR3 coding sequence is TGTGCCAGCAGCAAATTAAAGACTAGCGGGAGACTTAAGCAGTTCTACGAGCAGTACTTC. This chain uses TRBV21-1 with TRBJ2-7; the D call TRBD2 from the table was never checked on the DNA. TRBV21-1 is reported as a pseudogene. The CDR3 extends over 20 amino acids.

This clone occurred a few times. The CDR3 DNA follows: TGTGCCAGCAGCCAAGGCTGGACAGGTGAAGCTTTCTTT. It translates to CASSQGWTGEAFF. The chain is built from TRBV3-1 (or the pseudogene TRBV3-2) and TRBJ1-1; TRBD1 agrees at 7 bases. Trimming took 1 base from V and 7 from J; bases not matched to a gene: 3. Germline V gene lookup returns CDR1 LGHDT and CDR2 YNNKEL (reference sequence). The CDR3 is made up of 13 amino acids.

The rearrangement uses TRBV11-2 and TRBJ1-4; 8 nucleotides match TRBD1. Trimming took 2 bases from V and 5 from J; bases not matched to a gene: 4. The CDR3 consists of 15 residues. Germline V CDR1 and CDR2: SGHAT, FQNNGV. In nucleotides, the CDR3 is TGTGCCAGCAGCTTATTCAGGGGGCGGAATGAAAAACTGTTTTTT. It codes for CASSLFRGRNEKLFF. The variable domain in full, with the rest retrieved from reference TRBV11-2 and TRBJ1-4, is EAGVAQSPRYKIIEKRQSVAFWCNPISGHATLYWYQQILGQGPKLLIQFQNNGVVDDSQLPKDRFSAERLKGVDSTLKIQPAKLEDSAVYLCASSLFRGRNEKLFFGSGTQLSVL.

The CDR3 is CASSPTVGASTDTQYF. The DNA of the CDR3 is TGTGCCAGCTCACCGACAGTGGGTGCCAGCACAGATACGCAGTATTTT. The chain couples TRBV18 to TRBJ2-3, with TRBD1 as a possible D gene (5 bases). The germline V gene encodes CDR1 KGHSH and CDR2 LQKENI. Trimming cost V 3 bases and J 0 bases, with 13 bases left between them. The CDR3 spans 16 residues. The complete variable domain, with remaining parts taken from reference TRBV18 and TRBJ2-3, reads NAGVMQNPRHLVRRRGQEARLRCSPMKGHSHVYWYRQLPEEGLKFMVYLQKENIIDESGMPKERFSAEFPKEGPSILRIQQVVRGDSAAYFCASSPTVGASTDTQYFGPGTRLTVL.

The V call is TRBV10-3, the J call TRBJ2-3, with 7 bases identical to TRBD1. V shed 10 bases, J shed 2 bases, and the junction held 12 bases outside the gene matches. The V gene's germline CDR1 is ENHRY and CDR2 SYGVKD. The CDR3 extends over 15 amino acids. The CDR3 DNA sequence: TGTGCCACGCGCGACAGGGTAAAGGACACAGATACGCAGTATTTT. Translation: CATRDRVKDTDTQYF.

The CDR3 region is CASSYSRGGLTDTQYF. CDR3 DNA sequence: TGTGCCAGCAGTTACTCGCGGGGGGGCCTCACAGATACGCAGTATTTT. The V and J genes are TRBV6-5 and TRBJ2-3, with 9 bases lining up with TRBD2. With 0 bases clipped from V and 2 bases from J, the junction kept 3 bases outside the gene matches. CDR1 is MNHEY, CDR2 SVGAGI, per germline. CDR3 length: 16 residues.

This clone was observed a single time. V gene TRBV21-1 combines with J gene TRBJ1-1. TRBV21-1 is a recognized pseudogene. The CDR3 loop spans 18 amino acids. The CDR3, as DNA: TGTGCCAGCAGCAAGGTTTATCGGGAGCAGGGCCCGAACACTGAAGCTTTCTTT. As protein: CASSKVYREQGPNTEAFF.

CDR3: CASSPTGYGELFF. The CDR3 nucleotides read TGTGCCAGCAGCCCTACGGGGTACGGGGAGCTGTTTTTT. J is TRBJ2-2 and V is TRBV12-3 or TRBV12-4; tentatively, D is TRBD2 (5 bases). Trimming took 6 bases from V and 7 from J, leaving 12 bases between them. This CDR3 comprises 13 residues.

The J gene is TRBJ1-3, the V gene TRBV5-1, with 7 nucleotides matching TRBD1. The CDR3 runs 14 residues. Germline assignment: CDR1 SGHRS and CDR2 YFSETQ. Germline trimming cut 0 bases from V and 4 bases from J; bases unmatched to any gene: 1. As DNA, the CDR3 is TGCGCCAGCAGCTTGGCGACAGGGGGAAACACCATATATTTT. Translation: CASSLATGGNTIYF. The variable domain in full, with the rest retrieved from reference TRBV5-1 and TRBJ1-3, is KAGVTQTPRYLIKTRGQQVTLSCSPISGHRSVSWYQQTPGQGLQFLFEYFSETQRNKGNFPGRFSGRQFSNSRSEMNVSTLELGDSALYLCASSLATGGNTIYFGEGSWLTVV.

This sequence joins TRBV11-2 and TRBJ1-1; D might be TRBD1 (5 bases). V lost 2 bases and J lost 2, with 9 bases in between. Germline lookup yields CDR1 SGHAT and CDR2 FQNNGV. The CDR3 is 14 residues long. The CDR3 protein is CASSLQGPNTEAFF. DNA of the CDR3: TGTGCCAGCAGCTTACAGGGCCCAAACACTGAAGCTTTCTTT.

Concerning this clone: A read error may produce the germline difference seen at one junction end. This chain connects TRBV7-7 to TRBJ2-5; TRBD2 aligns across 7 bases. Germline values: CDR1 SSHAT, CDR2 FNYEAQ (reference sequence). CDR3 length: 13 amino acids. CDR3 sequence: CASSLTGGETQYF. The DNA of the CDR3 is TGTGCTAGCAGCTTAACGGGGGGAGAGACCCAGTACTTC.

V usage is TRBV3-1 (or the pseudogene TRBV3-2) and J usage is TRBJ2-7; D possibly corresponds to TRBD2 (6 bases). The CDR3 consists of 16 residues. The V end lost 5 bases, the J end lost 0 bases, and 17 bases lay between the germline ends. Germline V gene sequence: CDR1 LGHDT, CDR2 YNNKEL (reference sequence). This chain's CDR3 is CASSSTMGRGSYEQYF. The CDR3 DNA sequence: TGTGCCAGCAGCTCGACGATGGGGCGGGGCTCCTACGAGCAGTACTTC.

The chain recombines TRBV6-5 with TRBJ2-1; the D gene is possibly TRBD2 (6 bases). The ends were cut back, 2 bases at V and 4 bases at J, with 12 bases in the middle. This CDR3 has 15 residues. CDR1 is MNHEY and CDR2 is SVGAGI in the germline V gene. CDR3: CASSYGGTQYNEQFF. For the CDR3, the DNA is TGTGCCAGCAGTTACGGCGGGACGCAATACAATGAGCAGTTCTTC.

The chain has TRBV7-8 and TRBJ2-1, with unresolved D. The V end was cut by 2 bases, the J end by 8 bases, with 10 bases between. There are 13 residues in the CDR3. The germline V gene encodes CDR1 SGHVS and CDR2 FQNEAQ. The CDR3 reads CASSLPPRYEQFF. Here the CDR3 DNA reads TGTGCCAGCAGCTTACCCCCTAGGTATGAGCAGTTCTTC.

The chain employs TRBV2 and TRBJ2-5; D call uncertain. CDR3 length: 13 amino acids. The germline V and J ends were trimmed by 4 bases and 5 bases, with 11 bases remaining between them. The germline CDR1 and CDR2 sequences are SNHLY and FYNNEI. The CDR3 nucleotides are TGTGCCAGCAGTGTACAGTATCGGGAGACCCAGTACTTC. Protein sequence: CASSVQYRETQYF.

This chain links TRBV9 with TRBJ1-2; 8 nucleotides align to TRBD1. The V gene's germline CDR1 is SGDLS and CDR2 YYNGEE. The ends lost 3 bases at V and 4 bases at J; junction bases unmatched: 2. This CDR3 contains 13 residues. CDR3 sequence: CASSGQGFYGYTF. The CDR3 coding sequence is TGTGCCAGCAGCGGACAGGGGTTCTATGGCTACACCTTC.

V usage is TRBV2 and J usage is TRBJ1-3; D may be TRBD1 (5 bases). The CDR3 length is 14 residues. Germline V gene lookup returns CDR1 SNHLY and CDR2 FYNNEI. Trimming stripped 4 bases from V and 0 bases from J, with 7 bases between. The CDR3 region is CASSGTLSGNTIYF. CDR3 nucleotide sequence: TGTGCCAGCAGTGGGACACTCTCTGGAAACACCATATATTTT.

The V and J genes are TRBV7-8 and TRBJ2-2; a weak D match, TRBD1 (5 bases). The CDR3 is 13 amino acids. The germline CDR1 and CDR2 sequences are SGHVS and FQNEAQ. V lost 8 bases and J lost 6, with 13 bases in between. As DNA, the CDR3 is TGTGCCAGCTCCTGGGGCCCGGCCGGGGAGCTGTTTTTT. Amino acids: CASSWGPAGELFF.

This chain joins TRBV5-1 and TRBJ2-3, with TRBD1 identical over 9 bases. Germline values: CDR1 SGHRS, CDR2 YFSETQ. The CDR3 spans 14 residues. V was pared by 4 bases and J by 6 bases, with 6 bases of the junction left unmatched. CDR3 loop: CASSPLQGADTQYF. In nucleotides, the CDR3 is TGCGCCAGCAGCCCACTACAGGGGGCGGATACGCAGTATTTT.

The CDR3 is CASSLALAGVDEQYF. CDR3 in DNA: TGTGCCAGCAGCTTAGCTCTAGCGGGGGTCGACGAGCAGTACTTC. The V gene is TRBV11-3, the J gene TRBJ2-7; 10 bases map to TRBD2. The CDR3 is 15 amino acids. CDR1 is SGHNT, CDR2 YENEEA, per germline. Unmatched junction bases numbered 5, after V lost 1 base and J lost 5 bases.

The chain links TRBV9 to TRBJ2-7, with 7 bases identical to TRBD2. The CDR3 runs 15 residues. V gave up 0 bases and J gave up 1 base; unmatched junction bases: 4. Per germline, CDR1 SGDLS and CDR2 YYNGEE. CDR3 protein: CASSVEASGSYEQYF. The CDR3 bases are TGTGCCAGCAGCGTAGAAGCTAGCGGTTCCTACGAGCAGTACTTC.

The J gene is TRBJ2-7, the V gene TRBV4-2; no definite D call. The CDR3 contains 15 residues. Germline V CDR1 and CDR2: LGHNA, YNFKEQ. Trimming stripped 0 bases from V and 0 bases from J, with 9 bases between. CDR3 in DNA: TGTGCCAGCAGCCAAGACCCTTCCAGCTCCTACGAGCAGTACTTC. Amino acid sequence: CASSQDPSSSYEQYF.

This sequence joins TRBV10-3 and TRBJ2-3; D may be TRBD2 (5 bases). Germline CDR1 ENHRY, CDR2 SYGVKD. Deletions cut 3 bases from V and 1 base from J, with 11 bases between. CDR3 size: 15 residues. Here the CDR3 DNA reads TGTGCCATCAGTGACGTAACTAGTGGCACAGATACGCAGTATTTT. Translating gives CAISDVTSGTDTQYF.

CDR3 sequence reads: CAISEEGADTQYF. In DNA, the CDR3 is TGTGCCATCAGTGAGGAGGGAGCAGATACGCAGTATTTT. This sequence joins TRBV10-3 and TRBJ2-3; possibly TRBD2 for D (5 bases). This CDR3 comprises 13 residues. V shed 2 bases and J shed 4 bases, with 7 bases lying between them. CDR1 is ENHRY and CDR2 is SYGVKD in the germline V gene.